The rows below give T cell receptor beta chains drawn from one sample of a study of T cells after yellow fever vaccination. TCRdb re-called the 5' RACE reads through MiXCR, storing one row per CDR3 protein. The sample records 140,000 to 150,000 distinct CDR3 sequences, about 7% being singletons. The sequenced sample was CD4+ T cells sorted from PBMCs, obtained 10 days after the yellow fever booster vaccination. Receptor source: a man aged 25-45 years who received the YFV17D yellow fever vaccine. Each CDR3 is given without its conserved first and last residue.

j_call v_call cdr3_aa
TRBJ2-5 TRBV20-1 SARGTGAETQY
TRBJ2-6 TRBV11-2 ASSPPPSPGPAGANVLT
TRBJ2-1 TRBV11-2 ASSLEGLAGYNEQF
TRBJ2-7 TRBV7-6 ASSQSGGAWEQY
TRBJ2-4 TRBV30 AWSADRKNIQY
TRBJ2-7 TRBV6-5 ASTLREGGPREQY
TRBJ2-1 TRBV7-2 ASSLVGSGVGHNEQF
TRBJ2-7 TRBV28 ANWSGIRNEQY
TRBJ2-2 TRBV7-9 ASSEKRMNTGELF
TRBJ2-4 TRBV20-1 SAREARNIQY
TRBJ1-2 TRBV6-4 ASSGSAGTGSQSGGYT
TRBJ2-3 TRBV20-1 SAPGRAGGPFVTDTQY
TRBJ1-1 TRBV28 ASSSTWPKKVEAF
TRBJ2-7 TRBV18 ASSPYSAAKQY
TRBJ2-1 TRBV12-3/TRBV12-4 ASSLARRYNEQF
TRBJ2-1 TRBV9 ASSVGDSGSEQF
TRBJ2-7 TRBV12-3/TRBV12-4 ASSLGLAGTLEQY
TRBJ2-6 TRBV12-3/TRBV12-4 ASSRDRAGANVLT
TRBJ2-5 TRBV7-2 ASSSARGQY
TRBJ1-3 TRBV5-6 ASSPTDAGNTIY
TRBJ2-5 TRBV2 ASTAGRGETQY
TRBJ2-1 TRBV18 ASSSLGGITNEQF
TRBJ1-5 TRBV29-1 SVGQGDQPQH
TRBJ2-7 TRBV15 ATSRGSGVVYEQY
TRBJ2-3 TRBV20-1 SAAPQGGTDTQY
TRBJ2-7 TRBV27 ASSFKGFAYEQY
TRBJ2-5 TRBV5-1 ASSLEYETQY
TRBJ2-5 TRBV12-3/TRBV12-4 ASGSRRTGGLETQY
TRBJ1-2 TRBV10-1 ASRLLPGQGGHLRGYT
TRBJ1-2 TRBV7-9 ASSFDRGAS
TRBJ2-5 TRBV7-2 ASSLQWGETQY
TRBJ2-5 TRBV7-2 ASSQGLETQY
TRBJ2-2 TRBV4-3 ASSLQGEAGELF
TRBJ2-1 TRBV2 ASRPGLVGYNEQF
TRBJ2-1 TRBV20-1 SASDPEQF
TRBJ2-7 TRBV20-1 SARIPSGGQQY
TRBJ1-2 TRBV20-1 SAPLDRDFQRGYGYT
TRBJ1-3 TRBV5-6 ASSLEGRDFGNTIY
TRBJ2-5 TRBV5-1 ASSPSPGTQY
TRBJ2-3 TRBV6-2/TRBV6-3 ASSYRGDTQY